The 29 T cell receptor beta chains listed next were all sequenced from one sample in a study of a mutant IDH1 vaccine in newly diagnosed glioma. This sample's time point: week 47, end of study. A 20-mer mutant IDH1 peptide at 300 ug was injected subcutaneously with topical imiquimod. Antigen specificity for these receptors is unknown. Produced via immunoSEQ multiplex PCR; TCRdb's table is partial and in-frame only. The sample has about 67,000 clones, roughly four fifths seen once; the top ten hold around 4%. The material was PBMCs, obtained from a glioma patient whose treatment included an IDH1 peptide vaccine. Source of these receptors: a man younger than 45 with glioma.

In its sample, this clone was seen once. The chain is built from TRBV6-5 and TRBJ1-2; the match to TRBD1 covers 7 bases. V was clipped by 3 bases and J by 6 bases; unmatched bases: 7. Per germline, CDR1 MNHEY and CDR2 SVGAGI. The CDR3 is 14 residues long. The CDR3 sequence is CASSYKWGQNGYTF. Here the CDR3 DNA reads TGTGCCAGCAGTTATAAATGGGGACAGAATGGCTACACCTTC.

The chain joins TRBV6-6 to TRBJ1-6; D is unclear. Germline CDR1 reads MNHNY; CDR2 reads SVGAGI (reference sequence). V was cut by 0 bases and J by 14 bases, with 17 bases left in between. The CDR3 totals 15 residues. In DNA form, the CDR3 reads TGTGCCAGCAGTTACTCGAATCCTCCGACGGGTGCCCTCCACTTT. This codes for CASSYSNPPTGALHF.

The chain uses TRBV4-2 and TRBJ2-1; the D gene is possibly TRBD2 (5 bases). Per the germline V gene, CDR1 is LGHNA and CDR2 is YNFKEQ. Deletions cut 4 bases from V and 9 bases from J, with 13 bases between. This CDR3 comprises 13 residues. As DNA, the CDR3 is TGTGCCAGCAGCCCCGCGGGTCCTTTTGAGCAGTTCTTC. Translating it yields CASSPAGPFEQFF.

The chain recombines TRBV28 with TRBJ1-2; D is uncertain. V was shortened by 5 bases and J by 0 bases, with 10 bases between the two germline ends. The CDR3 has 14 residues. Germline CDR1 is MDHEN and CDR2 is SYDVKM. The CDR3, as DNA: TGTGCCAGCAGTCTTCGGAACACTAACTATGGCTACACCTTC. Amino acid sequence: CASSLRNTNYGYTF.

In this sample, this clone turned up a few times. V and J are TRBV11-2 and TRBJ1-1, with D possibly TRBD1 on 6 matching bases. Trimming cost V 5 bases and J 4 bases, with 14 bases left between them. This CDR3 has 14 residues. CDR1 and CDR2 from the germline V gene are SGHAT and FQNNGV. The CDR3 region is CASSTTGLGTEAFF. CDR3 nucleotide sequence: TGTGCCAGCAGCACAACAGGGTTGGGCACTGAAGCTTTCTTT.

The CDR3 nucleotides read TGTGCCAGCAGTTCACCATGGGGGACACGGGGGATAGAGACCCAGTACTTC. As protein: CASSSPWGTRGIETQYF. The chain carries TRBV27 and TRBJ2-5; tentatively, D is TRBD1 or TRBD2 (6 bases each). The CDR3 is 17 residues long. Germline V gene lookup returns CDR1 MNHEY and CDR2 SMNVEV (reference sequence). V gave up 4 bases and J gave up 4 bases, with 22 bases separating them.

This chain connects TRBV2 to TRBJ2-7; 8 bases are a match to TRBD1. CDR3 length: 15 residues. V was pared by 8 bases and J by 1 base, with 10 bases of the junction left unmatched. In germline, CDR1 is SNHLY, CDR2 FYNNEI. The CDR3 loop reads CASGRQGPLSYEQYF. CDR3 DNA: TGTGCCAGCGGTAGACAGGGGCCCTTATCCTACGAGCAGTACTTC.

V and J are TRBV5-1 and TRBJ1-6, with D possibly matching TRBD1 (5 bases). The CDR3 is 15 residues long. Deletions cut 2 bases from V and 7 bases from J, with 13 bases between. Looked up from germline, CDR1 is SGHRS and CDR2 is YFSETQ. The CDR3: CASSFLQGSNSPLHF. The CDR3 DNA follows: TGCGCCAGCAGCTTCTTGCAGGGATCCAATTCACCCCTCCACTTT. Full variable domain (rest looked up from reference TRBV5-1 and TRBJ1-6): KAGVTQTPRYLIKTRGQQVTLSCSPISGHRSVSWYQQTPGQGLQFLFEYFSETQRNKGNFPGRFSGRQFSNSRSEMNVSTLELGDSALYLCASSFLQGSNSPLHFGNGTRLTVT.

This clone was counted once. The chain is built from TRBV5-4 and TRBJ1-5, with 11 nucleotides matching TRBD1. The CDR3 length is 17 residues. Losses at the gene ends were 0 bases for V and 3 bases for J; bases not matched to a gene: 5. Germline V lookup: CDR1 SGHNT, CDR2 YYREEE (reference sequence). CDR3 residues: CASSLVRTGGDNQPQHF. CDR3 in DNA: TGTGCCAGCAGCTTGGTGAGGACAGGGGGCGACAATCAGCCCCAGCATTTT.

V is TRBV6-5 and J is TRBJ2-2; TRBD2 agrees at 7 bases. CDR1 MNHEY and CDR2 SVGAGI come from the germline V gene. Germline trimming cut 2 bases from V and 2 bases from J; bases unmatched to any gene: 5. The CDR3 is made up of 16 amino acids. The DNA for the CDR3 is TGTGCCAGCAGTTACGGGGGGGGAGACAACACCGGGGAGCTGTTTTTT. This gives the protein CASSYGGGDNTGELFF.

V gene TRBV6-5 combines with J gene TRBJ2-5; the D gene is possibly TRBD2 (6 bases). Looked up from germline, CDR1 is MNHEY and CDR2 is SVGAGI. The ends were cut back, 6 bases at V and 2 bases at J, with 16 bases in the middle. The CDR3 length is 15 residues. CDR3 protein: CASSPGRGRQETQYF. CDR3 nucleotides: TGTGCCAGCAGCCCGGGTCGGGGGAGACAAGAGACCCAGTACTTC.

For the CDR3, the DNA is TGTGCCAGCAGTTTTTACCGGGTGAGTGGGGGGAAAGGCGTTAGCAATCAGCCCCAGCATTTT. This sequence encodes CASSFYRVSGGKGVSNQPQHF. The rearrangement links TRBV28 to TRBJ1-5; D might be TRBD1 (5 bases). Germline CDR1 reads MDHEN; CDR2 reads SYDVKM. The CDR3 covers 21 residues. The V end was cut by 3 bases, the J end by 0 bases, with 27 bases between.

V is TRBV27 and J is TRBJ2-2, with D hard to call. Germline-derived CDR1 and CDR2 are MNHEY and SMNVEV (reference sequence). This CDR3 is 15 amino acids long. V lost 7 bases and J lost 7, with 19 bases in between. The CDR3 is CASTNPGPTFGELFF. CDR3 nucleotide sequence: TGTGCCAGCACTAACCCGGGCCCGACTTTCGGGGAGCTGTTTTTT.

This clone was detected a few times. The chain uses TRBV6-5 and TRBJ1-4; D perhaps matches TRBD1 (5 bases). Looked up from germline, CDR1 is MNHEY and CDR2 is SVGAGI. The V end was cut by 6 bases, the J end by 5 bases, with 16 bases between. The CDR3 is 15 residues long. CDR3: CASRTGPRMNEKLFF. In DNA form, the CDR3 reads TGTGCCAGCAGAACGGGACCGCGAATGAATGAAAAACTGTTTTTT.

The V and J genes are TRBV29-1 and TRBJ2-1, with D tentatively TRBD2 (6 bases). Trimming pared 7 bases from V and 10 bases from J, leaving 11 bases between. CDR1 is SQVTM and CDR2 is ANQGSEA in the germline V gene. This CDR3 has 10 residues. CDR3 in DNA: TGCAGCGCCCGGGACTTGGAGCAGTTCTTC. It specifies CSARDLEQFF.

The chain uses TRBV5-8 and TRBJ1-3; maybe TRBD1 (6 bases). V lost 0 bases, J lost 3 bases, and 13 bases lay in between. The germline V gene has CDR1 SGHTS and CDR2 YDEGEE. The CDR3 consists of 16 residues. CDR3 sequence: CASSLEGGFGGNTIYF. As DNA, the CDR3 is TGTGCCAGCAGCTTGGAAGGGGGTTTTGGTGGAAACACCATATATTTT.

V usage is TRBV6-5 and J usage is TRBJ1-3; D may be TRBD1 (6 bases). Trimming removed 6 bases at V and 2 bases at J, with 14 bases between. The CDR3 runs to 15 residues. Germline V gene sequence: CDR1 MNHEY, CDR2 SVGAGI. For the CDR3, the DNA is TGTGCCAGCAGCCGAGGGGGGGAAGCTGGAAACACCATATATTTT. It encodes CASSRGGEAGNTIYF.

CDR3 amino acids: CASSQDLPGGEKLFF. For the CDR3, the DNA is TGCGCCAGCAGCCAAGATCTCCCTGGGGGCGAAAAACTGTTTTTT. The gene calls are TRBV4-1 and TRBJ1-4, with D maybe TRBD1 (6 bases). The CDR3 is made up of 15 amino acids. Trimming pared 0 bases from V and 8 bases from J, leaving 13 bases between. Germline-derived CDR1 and CDR2 are MGHRA and YSYEKL.

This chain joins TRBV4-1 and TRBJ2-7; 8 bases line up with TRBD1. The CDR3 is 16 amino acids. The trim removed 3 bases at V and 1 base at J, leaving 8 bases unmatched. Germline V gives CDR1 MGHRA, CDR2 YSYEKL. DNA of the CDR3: TGCGCCAGCAGCCACCCTGACAGGGGTACTTCCTACGAGCAGTACTTC. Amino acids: CASSHPDRGTSYEQYF.

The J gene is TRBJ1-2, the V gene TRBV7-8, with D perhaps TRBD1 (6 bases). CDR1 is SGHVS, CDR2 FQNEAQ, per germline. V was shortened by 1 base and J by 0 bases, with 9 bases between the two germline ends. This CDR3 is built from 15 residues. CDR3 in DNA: TGTGCCAGCAGCTTAGGGGGACAAGCTAACTATGGCTACACCTTC. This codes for CASSLGGQANYGYTF.

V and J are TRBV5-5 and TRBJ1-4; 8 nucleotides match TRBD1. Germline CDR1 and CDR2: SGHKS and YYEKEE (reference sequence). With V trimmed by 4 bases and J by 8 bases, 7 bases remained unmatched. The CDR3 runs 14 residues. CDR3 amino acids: CASSLQGAGEKLFF. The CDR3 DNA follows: TGTGCCAGCAGCCTCCAGGGGGCTGGCGAAAAACTGTTTTTT. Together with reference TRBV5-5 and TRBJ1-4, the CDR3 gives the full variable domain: DAGVTQSPTHLIKTRGQQVTLRCSPISGHKSVSWYQQVLGQGPQFIFQYYEKEERGRGNFPDRFSARQFPNYSSELNVNALLLGDSALYLCASSLQGAGEKLFFGSGTQLSVL.

CDR3 sequence: CASSFGFQGSSYEQYF. The CDR3 DNA sequence: TGTGCCAGCAGCTTTGGCTTCCAGGGGAGCTCCTACGAGCAGTACTTC. The chain joins TRBV5-4 to TRBJ2-7; TRBD1 is a possible D gene (6 bases). Trimming cost V 2 bases and J 0 bases, with 15 bases left between them. CDR3 length: 16 residues. Looked up from germline, CDR1 is SGHNT and CDR2 is YYREEE (reference sequence).

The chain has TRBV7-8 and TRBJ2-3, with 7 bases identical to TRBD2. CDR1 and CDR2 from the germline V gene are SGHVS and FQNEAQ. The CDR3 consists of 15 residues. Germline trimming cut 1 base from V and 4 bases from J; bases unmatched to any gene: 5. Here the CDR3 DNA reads TGTGCCAGCAGCTTAGTGGGGGGGACGGCAGATACGCAGTATTTT. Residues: CASSLVGGTADTQYF.

As DNA, the CDR3 is TGTGCCAGTAGTATAGCCGGACTAGCGGGACCCGGCGGGGAGCTGTTTTTT. Translated: CASSIAGLAGPGGELFF. The V and J genes are TRBV19 and TRBJ2-2; 12 nucleotides agree with TRBD2. Germline loops: CDR1 LNHDA, CDR2 SQIVND (reference sequence). Trimming cost V 1 base and J 7 bases; bases outside gene matches: 7. CDR3 size: 17 residues.

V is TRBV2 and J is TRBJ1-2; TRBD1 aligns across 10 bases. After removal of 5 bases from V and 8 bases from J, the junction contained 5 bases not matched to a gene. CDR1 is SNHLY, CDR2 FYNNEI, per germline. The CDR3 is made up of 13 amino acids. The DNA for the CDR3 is TGTGCCAGCAGTCAGACAGGGGGCTGGGGCTACACCTTC. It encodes CASSQTGGWGYTF.

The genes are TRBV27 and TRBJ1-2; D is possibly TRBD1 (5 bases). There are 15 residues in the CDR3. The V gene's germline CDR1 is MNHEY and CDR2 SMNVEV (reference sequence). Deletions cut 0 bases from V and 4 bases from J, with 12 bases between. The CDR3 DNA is TGTGCCAGCAGTTTATCGGGGGACCCCATCTATGGCTACACCTTC. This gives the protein CASSLSGDPIYGYTF.

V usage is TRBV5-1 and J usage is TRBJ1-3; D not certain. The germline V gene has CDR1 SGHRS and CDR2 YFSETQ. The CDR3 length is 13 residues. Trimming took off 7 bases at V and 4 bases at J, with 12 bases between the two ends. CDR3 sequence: CASFPGTGNTIYF. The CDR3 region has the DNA TGCGCCAGCTTCCCCGGCACGGGAAACACCATATATTTT.

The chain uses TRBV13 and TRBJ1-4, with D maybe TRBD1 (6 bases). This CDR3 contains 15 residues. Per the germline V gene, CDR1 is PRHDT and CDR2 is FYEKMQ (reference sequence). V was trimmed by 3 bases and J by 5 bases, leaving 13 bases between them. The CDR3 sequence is CASSLKDSQNEKLFF. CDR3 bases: TGTGCCAGCAGCTTGAAGGACAGCCAGAATGAAAAACTGTTTTTT.

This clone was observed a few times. As DNA, the CDR3 is TGTGCCAGCAGTTTAACTCTGAAGGGGAACACTGAAGCTTTCTTT. Translating it yields CASSLTLKGNTEAFF. The chain links TRBV27 to TRBJ1-1, with D unclear. Per the germline V gene, CDR1 is MNHEY and CDR2 is SMNVEV (reference sequence). The CDR3 is 15 residues long. The V end lost 2 bases, the J end lost 1 base, and 11 bases lay between the germline ends.